The clone carrying this TCR beta chain occurred a few times. The table came from immunoSEQ multiplex PCR; TCRdb's copy has only in-frame clones and leaves some out. The sample has about 480,000 clones, around nine tenths seen once. CDR3 length: 14 residues. After removal of 8 bases from V and 6 bases from J, the junction contained 9 bases not matched to a gene. Germline CDR1 is MDHEN and CDR2 is SYDVKM. This entry comes from a study of Ad26.COV2.S vaccination and SARS-CoV-2 variants. Noted treatment: roughly 20 received Ad26.COV2.S at low or high dose, single or two shots; 5 received placebo; per-sample allocation not given. Samples were taken on day 63 after the first vaccine or placebo injection.

The starting material was peripheral blood, obtained in a trial of Ad26.COV2.S vaccine versus placebo. V and J are TRBV28 and TRBJ2-2; 7 nucleotides line up with TRBD1. This TCR derives from a person aged 18-60 years who received the Ad26.COV2.S COVID-19 vaccine or a placebo. Written as DNA, the CDR3 is TGTGCCAGCGGGGGCAGGGGGATTTCCGGGGAGCTGTTTTTT. This encodes CASGGRGISGELFF.